These 14 T cell receptor beta chains came from one sample sequenced in a study of cytomegalovirus exposure and HLA in healthy donors. The PCR ran on 60 Vbeta and 13 Jbeta primers. The repertoire was sequenced with immunoSEQ multiplex PCR; TCRdb's copy has only in-frame clones and lacks some. The sample includes tens of thousands of clones. The sample was PBMCs. These receptors came from a middle-aged woman in good health and CMV-seropositive.

J is TRBJ2-1 and V is TRBV5-5; 7 bases are a match to TRBD2. Germline CDR1 and CDR2: SGHKS and YYEKEE (reference sequence). V gave up 5 bases and J gave up 0 bases; unmatched junction bases: 8. The CDR3 spans 16 residues. The CDR3 here is CASRGGFSSSYNEQFF. The CDR3 coding sequence is TGTGCCAGCAGGGGGGGGTTCTCGAGCTCCTACAATGAGCAGTTCTTC.

This chain joins TRBV5-1 and TRBJ2-2, with TRBD2 matching over 11 bases. This CDR3 comprises 16 residues. V lost 0 bases to trimming and J lost 2 bases; unmatched junction nucleotides: 0. The germline V gene has CDR1 SGHRS and CDR2 YFSETQ. DNA for the CDR3: TGCGCCAGCAGCTTGGGACTAGCGGGAAACACCGGGGAGCTGTTTTTT. Protein: CASSLGLAGNTGELFF.

V is TRBV30 and J is TRBJ1-5, with D tentatively TRBD1 (5 bases). The CDR3 has 14 residues. Trimming took 3 bases from V and 9 from J, leaving 18 bases between them. The germline V gene has CDR1 GTSNPN and CDR2 SVGIG (reference sequence). CDR3 loop: CAWRGDKLQGPQHF. DNA of the CDR3: TGTGCCTGGAGGGGTGACAAGCTTCAGGGGCCCCAGCATTTT. The whole variable domain, filled in from reference TRBV30 and TRBJ1-5, reads SQTIHQWPATLVQPVGSPLSLECTVEGTSNPNLYWYRQAAGRGLQLLFYSVGIGQISSEVPQNLSASRPQDRQFILSSKKLLLSDSGFYLCAWRGDKLQGPQHFGDGTRLSIL.

V and J are TRBV28 and TRBJ1-4, with D unclear. In germline, CDR1 is MDHEN, CDR2 SYDVKM. This CDR3 has 14 amino acids. V was pared by 8 bases and J by 3 bases, with 13 bases between. Here the CDR3 DNA reads TGTGCCAGCGCGGGGAGCCTGGCTAATGAAAAACTGTTTTTT. Its protein product is CASAGSLANEKLFF.

CDR3 nucleotides: TGTGCCAGCAGTGATCCAGGGCACAACTATGGCTACACCTTC. Residues: CASSDPGHNYGYTF. The genes are TRBV2 and TRBJ1-2; D is possibly TRBD1 (5 bases). CDR1 and CDR2 from the germline V gene are SNHLY and FYNNEI. With 3 bases removed from V and 2 bases from J, the gap between germline ends came to 10 bases. The CDR3 length is 14 residues.

CDR3 DNA: TGCAGCGTCGGGACTAGCGCCTCTACGGAGCAGTTCTTC. It yields the protein CSVGTSASTEQFF. The rearrangement joins TRBV29-1 to TRBJ2-1; 10 nucleotides agree with TRBD2. V lost 6 bases to trimming and J lost 10 bases; unmatched junction nucleotides: 9. The CDR3 length is 13 residues. The germline gives CDR1 SQVTM, CDR2 ANQGSEA.

The chain uses TRBV7-2 and TRBJ2-7, with 10 bases identical to TRBD1. The germline gives CDR1 SGHTA, CDR2 FQGNSA. V dropped 6 bases and J dropped 6; count of bases not matched to a gene: 8. This CDR3 comprises 14 residues. Written as DNA, the CDR3 is TGTGCCAGCAGAGACGGGACAGGGGAAAGCGAGCAGTACTTC. Its protein product is CASRDGTGESEQYF.

The V and J genes are TRBV19 and TRBJ2-5; tentatively, D is TRBD1 (6 bases). Germline assignment: CDR1 LNHDA and CDR2 SQIVND (reference sequence). With 7 bases removed from V and 3 bases from J, the gap between germline ends came to 18 bases. The CDR3 sequence is 15 residues long. This CDR3 reads CASTQFWGQEETQYF. The DNA for the CDR3 is TGTGCCAGTACTCAATTCTGGGGGCAAGAAGAGACCCAGTACTTC.

The CDR3 reads CASSERGGGNYGYTF. The CDR3 DNA follows: TGTGCCAGCAGTGAACGAGGGGGTGGGAACTATGGCTACACCTTC. The V and J genes are TRBV6-1 and TRBJ1-2, with D tentatively TRBD1 (6 bases). This CDR3 is 15 amino acids long. Trimming pared 2 bases from V and 2 bases from J, leaving 12 bases between. Germline V gives CDR1 MNHNS, CDR2 SASEGT.

V is TRBV7-3 and J is TRBJ2-5; weak D call: TRBD1 (6 bases). Germline V gene lookup returns CDR1 SGHTA and CDR2 FQGTGA. This CDR3 has 16 residues. V was clipped by 4 bases and J by 1 base, with 16 bases between them. In DNA form, the CDR3 reads TGTGCCAGCAGCTACAGGGCGGTCTTTAGCCAAGAGACCCAGTACTTC. This gives the protein CASSYRAVFSQETQYF.

The chain joins TRBV6-6 to TRBJ1-5; 7 nucleotides line up with TRBD1. Germline lookup yields CDR1 MNHNY and CDR2 SVGAGI (reference sequence). This CDR3 has 14 residues. After removal of 2 bases from V and 5 bases from J, the junction contained 3 bases not matched to a gene. CDR3 protein: CASSYATGDQPQHF. In DNA, the CDR3 is TGTGCCAGCAGTTACGCCACAGGGGATCAGCCCCAGCATTTT.

Notes on this clone: Germline and junction disagree at one end, which may indicate a read error. V and J are TRBV9 and TRBJ1-2; D remains unclear. CDR1 and CDR2 from the germline V gene are SGDLS and YYNGEE. The CDR3 length is 9 residues. CDR3 protein: CASSVEQAF. CDR3 DNA sequence: TGTGCCAGCAGCGTAGAACAAGCCTTC.

The V gene is TRBV2, the J gene TRBJ1-5; TRBD1 aligns across 7 bases. This CDR3 comprises 13 residues. CDR1 is SNHLY, CDR2 FYNNEI, per germline. V lost 6 bases and J lost 6; bases outside the gene matches: 5. CDR3 region: CASRTGMSQPQHF. The CDR3 DNA follows: TGTGCCAGCAGGACAGGGATGAGTCAGCCCCAGCATTTT.

The V gene is TRBV9, the J gene TRBJ1-2; D not resolved. Trimming shortened V by 4 bases and J by 4 bases, and 14 bases separated the two germline ends. The germline V gene encodes CDR1 SGDLS and CDR2 YYNGEE. This CDR3 is built from 14 residues. CDR3 sequence: CASSRSQAGYGYTF. Written as DNA, the CDR3 is TGTGCCAGCAGCAGAAGTCAGGCGGGCTATGGCTACACCTTC.